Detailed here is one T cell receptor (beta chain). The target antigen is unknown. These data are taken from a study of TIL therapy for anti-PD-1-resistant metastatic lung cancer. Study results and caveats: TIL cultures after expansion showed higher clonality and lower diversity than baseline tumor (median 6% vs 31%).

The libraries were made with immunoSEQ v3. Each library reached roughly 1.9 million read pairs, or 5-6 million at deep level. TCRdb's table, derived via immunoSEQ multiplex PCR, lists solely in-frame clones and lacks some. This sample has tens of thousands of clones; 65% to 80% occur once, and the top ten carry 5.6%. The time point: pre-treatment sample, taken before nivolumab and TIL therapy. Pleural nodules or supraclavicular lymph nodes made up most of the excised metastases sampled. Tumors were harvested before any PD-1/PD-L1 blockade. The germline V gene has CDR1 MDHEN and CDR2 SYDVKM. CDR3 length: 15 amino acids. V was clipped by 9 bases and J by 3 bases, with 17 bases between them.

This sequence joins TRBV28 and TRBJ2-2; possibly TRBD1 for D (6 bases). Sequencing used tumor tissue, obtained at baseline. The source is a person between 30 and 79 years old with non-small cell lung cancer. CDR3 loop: CASYGDIDHTGELFF. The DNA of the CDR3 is TGTGCCAGTTATGGGGACATAGACCACACCGGGGAGCTGTTTTTT.